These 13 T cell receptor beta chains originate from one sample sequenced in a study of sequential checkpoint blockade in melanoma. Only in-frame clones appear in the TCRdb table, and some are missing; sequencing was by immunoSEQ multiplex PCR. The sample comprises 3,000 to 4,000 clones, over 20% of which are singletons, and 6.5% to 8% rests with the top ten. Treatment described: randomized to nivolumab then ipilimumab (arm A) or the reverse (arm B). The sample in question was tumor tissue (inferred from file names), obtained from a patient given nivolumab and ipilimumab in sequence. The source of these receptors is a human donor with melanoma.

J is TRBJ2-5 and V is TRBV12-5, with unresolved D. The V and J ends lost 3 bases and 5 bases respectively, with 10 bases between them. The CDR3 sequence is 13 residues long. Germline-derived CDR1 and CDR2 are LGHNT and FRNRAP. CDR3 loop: CASGLSPVETQYF. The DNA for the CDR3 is TGTGCTAGTGGTTTATCCCCGGTGGAGACCCAGTACTTC. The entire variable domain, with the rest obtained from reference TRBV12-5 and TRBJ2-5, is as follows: DARVTQTPRHKVTEMGQEVTMRCQPILGHNTVFWYRQTMMQGLELLAYFRNRAPLDDSGMPKDRFSAEMPDATLATLKIQPSEPRDSAVYFCASGLSPVETQYFGPGTRLLVL.

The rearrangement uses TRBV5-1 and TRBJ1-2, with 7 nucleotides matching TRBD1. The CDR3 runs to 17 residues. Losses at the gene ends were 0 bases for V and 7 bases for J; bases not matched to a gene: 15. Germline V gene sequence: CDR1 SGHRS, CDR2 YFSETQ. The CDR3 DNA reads TGCGCCAGCAGCTTGGTAGGCACTACCGGGACAGACCTTGGCTACACCTTC. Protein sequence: CASSLVGTTGTDLGYTF. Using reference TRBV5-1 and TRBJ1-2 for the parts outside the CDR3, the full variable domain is KAGVTQTPRYLIKTRGQQVTLSCSPISGHRSVSWYQQTPGQGLQFLFEYFSETQRNKGNFPGRFSGRQFSNSRSEMNVSTLELGDSALYLCASSLVGTTGTDLGYTFGSGTRLTVV.

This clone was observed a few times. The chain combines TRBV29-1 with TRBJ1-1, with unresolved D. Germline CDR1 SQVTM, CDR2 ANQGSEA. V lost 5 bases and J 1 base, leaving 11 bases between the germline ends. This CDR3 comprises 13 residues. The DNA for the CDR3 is TGCAGCGTTCTTCCATCCAGGAACACTGAAGCTTTCTTT. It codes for CSVLPSRNTEAFF. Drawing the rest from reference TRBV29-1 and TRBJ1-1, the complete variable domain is SAVISQKPSRDICQRGTSLTIQCQVDSQVTMMFWYRQQPGQSLTLIATANQGSEATYESGFVIDKFPISRPNLTFSTLTVSNMSPEDSSIYLCSVLPSRNTEAFFGQGTRLTVV.

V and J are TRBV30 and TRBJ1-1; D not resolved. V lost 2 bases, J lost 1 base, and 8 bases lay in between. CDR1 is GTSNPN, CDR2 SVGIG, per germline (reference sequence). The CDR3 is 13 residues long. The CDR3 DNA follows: TGTGCCTGGAGTTACTTCAGGAACACTGAAGCTTTCTTT. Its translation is CAWSYFRNTEAFF.

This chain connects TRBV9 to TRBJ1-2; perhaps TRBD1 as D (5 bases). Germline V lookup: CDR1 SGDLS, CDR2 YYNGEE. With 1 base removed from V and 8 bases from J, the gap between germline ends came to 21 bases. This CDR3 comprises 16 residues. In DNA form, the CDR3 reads TGTGCCAGCAGCGTAAATGTCATGGGCAGGGCGGGAGGCTACACCTTC. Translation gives CASSVNVMGRAGGYTF.

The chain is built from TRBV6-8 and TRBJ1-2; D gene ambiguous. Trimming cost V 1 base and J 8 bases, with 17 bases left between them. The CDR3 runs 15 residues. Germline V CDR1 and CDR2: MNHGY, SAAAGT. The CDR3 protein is CASSYFSGEAGGYTF. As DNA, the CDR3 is TGTGCCAGCAGTTACTTCTCCGGTGAGGCGGGGGGCTACACCTTC.

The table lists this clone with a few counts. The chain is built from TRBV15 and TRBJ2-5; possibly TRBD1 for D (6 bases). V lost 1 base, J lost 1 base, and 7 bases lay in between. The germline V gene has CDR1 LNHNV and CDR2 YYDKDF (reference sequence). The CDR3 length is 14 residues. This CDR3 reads CATSRGQVQETQYF. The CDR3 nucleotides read TGTGCCACCAGCAGAGGACAGGTCCAAGAGACCCAGTACTTC.

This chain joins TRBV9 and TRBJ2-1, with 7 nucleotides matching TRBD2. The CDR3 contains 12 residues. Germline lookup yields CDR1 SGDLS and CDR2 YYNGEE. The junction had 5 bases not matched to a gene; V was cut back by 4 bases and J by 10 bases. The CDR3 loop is CASSLSSGEQFF. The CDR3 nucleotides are TGTGCCAGCAGCTTAAGTAGCGGGGAGCAGTTCTTC.

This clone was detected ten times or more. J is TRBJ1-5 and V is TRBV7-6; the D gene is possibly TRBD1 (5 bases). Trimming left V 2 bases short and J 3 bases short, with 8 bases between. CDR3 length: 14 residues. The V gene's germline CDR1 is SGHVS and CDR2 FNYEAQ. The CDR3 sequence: CASSLMGTNQPQHF. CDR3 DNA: TGTGCCAGCAGCTTAATGGGGACCAATCAGCCCCAGCATTTT.

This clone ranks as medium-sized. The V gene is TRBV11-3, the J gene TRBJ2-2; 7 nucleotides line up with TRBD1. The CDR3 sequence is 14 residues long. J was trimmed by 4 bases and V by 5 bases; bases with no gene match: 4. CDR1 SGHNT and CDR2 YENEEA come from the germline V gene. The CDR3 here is CASSLGTATGELFF. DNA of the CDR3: TGTGCCAGCAGCCTAGGGACAGCCACCGGGGAGCTGTTTTTT.

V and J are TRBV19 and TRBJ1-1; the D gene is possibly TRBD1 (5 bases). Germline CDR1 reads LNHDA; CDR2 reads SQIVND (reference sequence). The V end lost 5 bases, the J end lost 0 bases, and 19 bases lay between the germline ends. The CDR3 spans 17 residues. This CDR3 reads CASSPRYGGGVNTEAFF. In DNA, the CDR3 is TGTGCCAGTAGTCCAAGATATGGTGGGGGAGTGAACACTGAAGCTTTCTTT.

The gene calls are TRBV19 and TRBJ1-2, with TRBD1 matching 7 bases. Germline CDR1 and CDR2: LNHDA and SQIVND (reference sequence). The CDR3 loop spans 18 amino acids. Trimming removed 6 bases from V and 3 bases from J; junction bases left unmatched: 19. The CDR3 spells CASRHNSGGWAGDYGYTF. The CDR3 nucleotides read TGTGCCAGTAGGCACAACTCAGGGGGATGGGCCGGTGACTATGGCTACACCTTC.

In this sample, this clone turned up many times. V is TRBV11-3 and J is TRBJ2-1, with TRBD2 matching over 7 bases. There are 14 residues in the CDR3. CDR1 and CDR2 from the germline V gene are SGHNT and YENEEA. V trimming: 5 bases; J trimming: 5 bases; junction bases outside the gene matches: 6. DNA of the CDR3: TGTGCCAGCAGCAGAAGCGGGGAGAACAATGAGCAGTTCTTC. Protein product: CASSRSGENNEQFF.